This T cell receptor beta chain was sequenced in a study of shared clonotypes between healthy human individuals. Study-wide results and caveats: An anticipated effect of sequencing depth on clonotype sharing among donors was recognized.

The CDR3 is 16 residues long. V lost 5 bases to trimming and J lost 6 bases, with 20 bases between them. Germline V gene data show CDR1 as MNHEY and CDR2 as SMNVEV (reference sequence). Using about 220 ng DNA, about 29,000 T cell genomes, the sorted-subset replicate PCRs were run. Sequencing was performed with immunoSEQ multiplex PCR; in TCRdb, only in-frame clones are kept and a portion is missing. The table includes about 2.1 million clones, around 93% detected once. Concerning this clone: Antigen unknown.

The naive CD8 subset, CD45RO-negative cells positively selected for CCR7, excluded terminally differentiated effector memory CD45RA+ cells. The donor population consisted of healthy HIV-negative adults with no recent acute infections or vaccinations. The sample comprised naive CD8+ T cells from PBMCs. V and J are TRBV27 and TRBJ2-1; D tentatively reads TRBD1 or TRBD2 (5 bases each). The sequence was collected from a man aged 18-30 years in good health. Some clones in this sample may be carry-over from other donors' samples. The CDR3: CASSRLPPGRINEQFF. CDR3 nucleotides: TGTGCCAGCAGTCGCCTGCCCCCAGGGAGAATCAATGAGCAGTTCTTC.